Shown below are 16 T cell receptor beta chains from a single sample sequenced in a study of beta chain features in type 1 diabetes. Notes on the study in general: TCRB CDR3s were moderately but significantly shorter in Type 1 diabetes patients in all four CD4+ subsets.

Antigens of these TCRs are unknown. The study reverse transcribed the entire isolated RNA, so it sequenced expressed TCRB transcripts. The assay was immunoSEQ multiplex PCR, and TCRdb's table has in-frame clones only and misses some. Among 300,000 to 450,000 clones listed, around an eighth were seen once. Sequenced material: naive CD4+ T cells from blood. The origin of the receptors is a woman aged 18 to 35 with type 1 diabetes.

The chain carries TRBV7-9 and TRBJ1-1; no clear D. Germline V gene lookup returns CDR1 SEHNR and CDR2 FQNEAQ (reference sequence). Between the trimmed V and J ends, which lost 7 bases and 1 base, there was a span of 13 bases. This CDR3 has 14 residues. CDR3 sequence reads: CASTRSTENTEAFF. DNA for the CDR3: TGTGCCAGCACCCGATCAACAGAGAACACTGAAGCTTTCTTT.

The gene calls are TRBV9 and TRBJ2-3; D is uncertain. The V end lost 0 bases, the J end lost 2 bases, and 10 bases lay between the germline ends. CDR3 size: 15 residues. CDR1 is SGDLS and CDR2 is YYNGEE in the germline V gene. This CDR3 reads CASSVGLGTTDTQYF. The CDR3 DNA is TGTGCCAGCAGCGTAGGTCTAGGTACCACAGATACGCAGTATTTT.

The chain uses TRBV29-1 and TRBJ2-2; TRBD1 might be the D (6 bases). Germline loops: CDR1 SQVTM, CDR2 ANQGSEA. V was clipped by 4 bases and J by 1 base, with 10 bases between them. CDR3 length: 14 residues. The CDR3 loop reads CSVARGGNTGELFF. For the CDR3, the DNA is TGCAGCGTTGCAAGAGGGGGGAACACCGGGGAGCTGTTTTTT.

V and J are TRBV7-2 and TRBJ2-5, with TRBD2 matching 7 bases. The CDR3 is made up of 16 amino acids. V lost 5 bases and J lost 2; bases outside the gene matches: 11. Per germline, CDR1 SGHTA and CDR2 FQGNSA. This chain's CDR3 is CASSHPMRGRQETQYF. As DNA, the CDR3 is TGTGCCAGCAGCCACCCGATGCGGGGGAGGCAAGAGACCCAGTACTTC.

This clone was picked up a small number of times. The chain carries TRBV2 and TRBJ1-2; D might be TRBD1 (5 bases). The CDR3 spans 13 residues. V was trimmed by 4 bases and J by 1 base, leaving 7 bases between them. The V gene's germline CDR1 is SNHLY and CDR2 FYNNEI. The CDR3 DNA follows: TGTGCCAGCAGTGCACAGGTTAACTATGGCTACACCTTC. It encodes CASSAQVNYGYTF.

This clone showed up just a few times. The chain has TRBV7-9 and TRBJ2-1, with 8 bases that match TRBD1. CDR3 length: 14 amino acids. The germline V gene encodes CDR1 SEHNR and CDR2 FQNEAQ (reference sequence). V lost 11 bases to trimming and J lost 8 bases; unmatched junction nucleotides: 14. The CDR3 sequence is CAGRAGQGGDEQFF. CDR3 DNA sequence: TGTGCCGGTCGAGCAGGACAGGGTGGGGATGAGCAGTTCTTC. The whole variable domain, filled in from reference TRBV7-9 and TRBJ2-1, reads DTGVSQNPRHKITKRGQNVTFRCDPISEHNRLYWYRQTLGQGPEFLTYFQNEAQLEKSRLLSDRFSAERPKGSFSTLEIQRTEQGDSAMYLCAGRAGQGGDEQFFGPGTRLTVL.

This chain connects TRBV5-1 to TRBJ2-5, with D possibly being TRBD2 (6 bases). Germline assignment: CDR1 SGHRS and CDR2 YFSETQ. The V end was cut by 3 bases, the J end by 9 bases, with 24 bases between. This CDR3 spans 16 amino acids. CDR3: CASSWGSDYREWAQYF. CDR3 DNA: TGCGCCAGCAGCTGGGGGTCGGACTATCGAGAATGGGCCCAGTACTTC.

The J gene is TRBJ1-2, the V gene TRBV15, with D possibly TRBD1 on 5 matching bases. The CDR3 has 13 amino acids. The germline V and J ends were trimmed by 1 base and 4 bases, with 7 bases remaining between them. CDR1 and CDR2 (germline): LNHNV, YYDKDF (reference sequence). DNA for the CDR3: TGTGCCACCAGCAGAGGGACAACCTATGGCTACACCTTC. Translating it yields CATSRGTTYGYTF.

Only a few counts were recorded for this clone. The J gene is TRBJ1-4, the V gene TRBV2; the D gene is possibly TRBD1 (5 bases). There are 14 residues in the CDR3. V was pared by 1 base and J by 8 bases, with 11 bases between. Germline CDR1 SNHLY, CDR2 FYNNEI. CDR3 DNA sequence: TGTGCCAGCAGTGAAGAAAGGGGTTTCGAAAAACTGTTTTTT. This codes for CASSEERGFEKLFF.

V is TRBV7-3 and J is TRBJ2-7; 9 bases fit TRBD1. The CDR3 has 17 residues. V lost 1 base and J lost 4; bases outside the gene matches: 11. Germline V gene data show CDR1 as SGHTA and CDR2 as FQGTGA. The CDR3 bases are TGTGCCAGCAGCTTAAATGGACCAGACAGGGGGATTTACGAGCAGTACTTC. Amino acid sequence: CASSLNGPDRGIYEQYF.

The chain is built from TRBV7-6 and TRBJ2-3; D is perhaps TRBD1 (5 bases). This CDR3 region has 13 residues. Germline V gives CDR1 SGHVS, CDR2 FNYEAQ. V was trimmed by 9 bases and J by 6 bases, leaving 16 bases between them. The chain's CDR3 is CASTGGAGDTQYF. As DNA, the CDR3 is TGTGCCAGTACCGGTGGGGCCGGCGATACGCAGTATTTT.

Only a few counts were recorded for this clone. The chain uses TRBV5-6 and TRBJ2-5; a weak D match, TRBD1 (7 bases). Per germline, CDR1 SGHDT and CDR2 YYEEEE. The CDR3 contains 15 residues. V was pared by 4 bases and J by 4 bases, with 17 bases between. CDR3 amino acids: CASSVSRQGGETQYF. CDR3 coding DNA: TGTGCCAGCAGCGTATCGAGACAGGGAGGAGAGACCCAGTACTTC.

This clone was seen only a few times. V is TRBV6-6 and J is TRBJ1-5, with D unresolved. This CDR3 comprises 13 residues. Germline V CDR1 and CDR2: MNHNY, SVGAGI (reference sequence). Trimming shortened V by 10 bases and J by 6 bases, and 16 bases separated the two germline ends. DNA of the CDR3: TGTGCCACCGGGGAGCATGAGGGTCAGCCCCAGCATTTT. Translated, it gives CATGEHEGQPQHF.

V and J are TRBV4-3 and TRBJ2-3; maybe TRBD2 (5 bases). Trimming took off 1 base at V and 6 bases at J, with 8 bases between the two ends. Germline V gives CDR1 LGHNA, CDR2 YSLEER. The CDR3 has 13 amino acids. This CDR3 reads CASSQAPGDTQYF. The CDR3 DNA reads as TGCGCCAGCAGCCAAGCACCGGGGGATACGCAGTATTTT.

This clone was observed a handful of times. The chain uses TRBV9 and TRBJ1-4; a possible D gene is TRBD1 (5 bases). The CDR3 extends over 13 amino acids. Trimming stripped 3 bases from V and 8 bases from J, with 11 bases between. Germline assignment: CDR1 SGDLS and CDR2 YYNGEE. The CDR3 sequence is CASSARPGEKLFF. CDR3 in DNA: TGTGCCAGCAGCGCGCGGCCAGGGGAAAAACTGTTTTTT.

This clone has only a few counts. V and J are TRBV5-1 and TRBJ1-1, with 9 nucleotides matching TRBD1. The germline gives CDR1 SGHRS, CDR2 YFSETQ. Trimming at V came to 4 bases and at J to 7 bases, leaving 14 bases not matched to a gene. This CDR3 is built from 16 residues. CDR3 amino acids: CASSPSRDRVSGEAFF. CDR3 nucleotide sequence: TGCGCCAGCAGCCCCAGCCGGGACAGGGTATCAGGTGAAGCTTTCTTT.